The clone carrying this T cell receptor beta chain appeared a few times. Its antigen is unidentified. These data belong to a study of T cell repertoires in cytomegalovirus infection. For the study at large: From public TCR beta signatures came an indication of both CMV infection and matching HLA type.

The CDR3 contains 17 residues. Germline V gene data show CDR1 as ENHRY and CDR2 as SYGVKD. V gave up 0 bases and J gave up 0 bases; unmatched junction bases: 5. General study results and limits: Within the response measured ex vivo, HLA-C-restricted CMV-specific TCR beta clonotypes were dominant.

Each CDR3 protein gets one entry after TCRdb re-called the reads with MiXCR. The data contain about 830,000 distinct CDR3 sequences, about 31% of them singletons. Specimen: cultured CD8+ T cells from PBMCs, collected from culture after CMV antigen stimulation. V usage is TRBV10-3 and J usage is TRBJ2-3; 8 bases fit TRBD2. The clonotype comes from a human donor in good health (CMV status not recorded). Some clones in this sample may be carry-over from other donors' samples. CDR3 protein: CAISESRGGSSTDTQYF. The CDR3 nucleotides are TGTGCCATCAGTGAGTCCCGGGGGGGCTCGAGCACAGATACGCAGTATTTT.